This T cell receptor (beta chain) appears in the sequencing data of a study of control samples from healthy donors and cancer patients. TCRdb's copy holds only in-frame clones and misses some; the assay was immunoSEQ multiplex PCR. Of some 34,000 clones listed, roughly 92% are singletons. The germline V and J ends were trimmed by 3 bases and 1 base, with 9 bases remaining between them. The CDR3 is 14 amino acids. Germline V gene data show CDR1 as LNHDA and CDR2 as SQIVND (reference sequence). This TCR derives from a man in his forties with colorectal cancer. The chain uses TRBV19 and TRBJ1-1; D gene unclear. The sequenced sample was PBMCs. CDR3 protein: CASSMGRQNTEAFF. The CDR3 coding sequence is TGTGCCAGTAGTATGGGGAGGCAGAACACTGAAGCTTTCTTT.